This TCR beta chain appears in the sequencing data of a study of PD-1 blockade in mismatch repair-deficient tumors. This clone has a single count. This CDR3 contains 13 residues. With V trimmed by 0 bases and J by 6 bases, 2 bases remained unmatched. CDR1 and CDR2 from the germline V gene are MNHEY and SVGAGI. Method: immunoSEQ multiplex PCR; TCRdb's copy keeps in-frame clones and lacks some. The sample includes tens of thousands of clones, roughly 83% seen only once; the top ten take roughly 22%. V and J are TRBV6-5 and TRBJ2-7, with 7 bases aligning to TRBD1. This TCR derives from an adult with mismatch repair-deficient cancer. The sequencing here drew on peripheral blood, taken 4 weeks after starting pembrolizumab. CDR3 in amino acids: CASSYSGGGEQYF. DNA of the CDR3: TGTGCCAGCAGTTACTCAGGGGGCGGCGAGCAGTACTTC.